Listed below are T cell receptor beta chains from one sample, sequenced in a study of molecular identifiers for immune sequencing clone quantification. TCRdb used MiXCR to reprocess the PCR reads, holding one entry per CDR3 protein. The table has hundreds of thousands of distinct CDR3 sequences, around 25% seen once. Sample: naive CD8+ T cells from blood, with Jurkat cell RNA spiked in. Receptors originate from a human donor in good health. Some libraries in this study had Jurkat cell RNA spiked in. The CDR3 runs from the conserved cysteine through the conserved F or W. The D gene is left open where the match is weak. Expanded clones are given a class, and other clones once, few, many or no size at all.

clone_size,d_call,j_call,v_call,cdr3_aa,cdr3_nt
NA,NA,TRBJ2-7,TRBV28,CASSYGRGPYEQYF,TGTGCCAGCAGTTATGGTAGGGGCCCCTACGAGCAGTACTTC
many,NA,TRBJ2-7,TRBV4-3,CASSQDSQGSSYEQYF,TGCGCCAGCAGCCAAGATTCTCAGGGGAGCTCCTACGAGCAGTACTTC
NA,TRBD1,TRBJ2-3,TRBV19,CASSPGTGYFTDTQYF,TGTGCCAGTAGTCCCGGGACAGGGTATTTCACAGATACGCAGTATTTT
NA,TRBD1,TRBJ1-2,TRBV12-3/TRBV12-4,CASSLILRGHYGYIF,TGTGCCAGCAGTTTGATCCTGAGGGGGCACTATGGCTACATCTTC
NA,NA,TRBJ1-5,TRBV6-2/TRBV6-3,CASSYSVTHLNQPQHF,TGTGCCAGCAGTTACTCAGTCACGCACCTCAATCAGCCCCAGCATTTT
NA,NA,TRBJ2-2,TRBV11-2,CASSHFDTNTGELFF,TGTGCCAGCAGCCACTTCGATACGAACACCGGGGAGCTGTTTTTT
many,NA,TRBJ1-5,TRBV4-2,CASSQGRPSEQPQHF,TGTGCCAGCAGCCAAGGCCGACCTTCGGAACAGCCCCAGCATTTT
NA,TRBD1,TRBJ1-1,TRBV6-1,CASSQDRAPLNTEAFF,TGTGCCAGCAGCCAGGACAGGGCCCCCTTGAACACTGAAGCTTTCTTT
many,NA,TRBJ1-1,TRBV19,CASNLGDTPEAFF,TGTGCCAGTAATCTGGGGGACACCCCTGAAGCTTTCTTT
few,NA,TRBJ2-3,TRBV19,CASSIPGTDTQYF,TGTGCCAGTAGTATTCCAGGCACAGATACGCAGTATTTT
many,NA,TRBJ2-4,TRBV4-1,CASSQGPLSSNIQYF,TGCGCCAGCAGCCAAGGACCGTTATCGTCCAACATTCAGTACTTC
few,NA,TRBJ2-7,TRBV5-5,CASSLGQDGDYEQYF,TGTGCCAGCAGCTTGGGGCAGGATGGGGACTACGAGCAGTACTTC
few,TRBD2,TRBJ2-7,TRBV5-5,CASSRGTNSYEQYF,TGTGCCAGCAGCCGCGGGACTAACTCCTACGAGCAGTACTTC
many,TRBD1,TRBJ2-5,TRBV30,CAWSRGTGEQETQYF,TGTGCCTGGAGTAGGGGGACAGGGGAACAAGAGACCCAGTACTTC
few,NA,TRBJ1-1,TRBV30,CAWSGGNEAFF,TGTGCCTGGAGTGGCGGCAATGAAGCTTTCTTT
NA,NA,TRBJ1-2,TRBV4-1,CASSEDVQGPYYGYTF,TGCGCCAGCAGCGAAGATGTGCAGGGGCCATACTATGGCTACACCTTC
few,NA,TRBJ2-7,TRBV7-9,CASSLGVGGYEQYF,TGTGCCAGCAGTTTAGGCGTGGGGGGTTACGAGCAGTACTTC
NA,NA,TRBJ1-1,TRBV27,CASSLQGIGTEAFF,TGTGCCAGCAGTTTACAGGGAATTGGCACTGAAGCTTTCTTT
few,NA,TRBJ1-1,TRBV16,CASSRVGQSFSEAFF,TGTGCCAGCAGCCGAGTAGGACAGAGTTTCTCTGAAGCTTTCTTT
NA,NA,TRBJ2-3,TRBV7-9,CASSLVAADSIDTQYF,TGTGCCAGCAGCTTAGTCGCAGCGGATAGCATAGATACGCAGTATTTT
few,NA,TRBJ2-7,TRBV15,CATSRGGLPSSYEQYF,TGTGCCACCAGCAGAGGGGGACTCCCGAGCTCCTACGAGCAGTACTTC
many,NA,TRBJ2-2,TRBV4-3,CASSQDWGTGELFF,TGCGCCAGCAGCCAAGATTGGGGTACCGGGGAGCTGTTTTTT
many,TRBD1,TRBJ1-2,TRBV5-1,CASSWTGGAYGYTF,TGCGCCAGCAGCTGGACAGGGGGCGCTTATGGCTACACCTTC
many,TRBD1,TRBJ2-7,TRBV9,CASSPTTRTGANPYEQYF,TGTGCCAGCAGCCCAACCACACGGACAGGGGCGAACCCCTACGAGCAGTACTTC
many,NA,TRBJ2-1,TRBV7-2,CASSLGPLSNEQFF,TGTGCCAGCAGCTTAGGCCCCTTGAGCAATGAGCAGTTCTTC
many,TRBD2,TRBJ2-1,TRBV20-1,CSARDLAGYNEQFF,TGCAGTGCTAGAGACCTAGCGGGGTACAATGAGCAGTTCTTC
NA,TRBD1,TRBJ2-7,TRBV19,CASSMGTGGHEQYF,TGTGCCAGTAGTATGGGGACAGGGGGACACGAGCAGTACTTC
many,NA,TRBJ2-3,TRBV6-5,CASSYSWGDTDTQYF,TGTGCCAGCAGTTACAGCTGGGGGGACACAGATACGCAGTATTTT
many,NA,TRBJ2-7,TRBV11-2,CASSLGRGSYEQYF,TGTGCCAGCAGCTTAGGTCGGGGTTCGTACGAGCAGTACTTC
many,NA,TRBJ2-2,TRBV5-1,CASSFFPENTGELFF,TGCGCCAGCAGCTTCTTCCCAGAGAACACCGGGGAGCTGTTTTTT
many,NA,TRBJ1-1,TRBV7-2,CASRPRQLPEDTEAFF,TGTGCCAGCAGGCCAAGACAGCTACCTGAAGACACTGAAGCTTTCTTT
few,NA,TRBJ1-1,TRBV4-3,CASSHLGVGGTEAFF,TGCGCCAGCAGCCACCTCGGGGTGGGGGGCACTGAAGCTTTCTTT
NA,TRBD2,TRBJ2-5,TRBV7-2,CASSLRTRLAGPQETQYF,TGTGCCAGCAGCTTAAGGACCCGACTAGCGGGACCACAAGAGACCCAGTACTTC
NA,TRBD2,TRBJ2-2,TRBV20-1,CSAPLGLAGGGSRVVTGELFF,TGCAGTGCTCCCCTCGGGCTAGCGGGAGGGGGGTCTCGAGTTGTCACCGGGGAGCTGTTTTTT
few,NA,TRBJ2-7,TRBV12-3/TRBV12-4,CASRLIYEQYF,TGTGCCAGCAGATTGATATACGAGCAGTACTTC
many,NA,TRBJ2-6,TRBV12-3/TRBV12-4,CASSFGGSGANVLTF,TGTGCCAGCAGCTTCGGCGGTAGTGGGGCCAACGTCCTGACTTTC
NA,NA,TRBJ1-6,TRBV2,CASRPAGLGANSPLHF,TGTGCCAGCAGACCGGCAGGGCTAGGTGCGAATTCACCCCTCCACTTT
NA,NA,TRBJ2-4,TRBV4-3,CASSQGTQNIQYF,TGCGCCAGCAGCCAAGGTACCCAGAACATTCAGTACTTC
NA,NA,TRBJ2-6,TRBV19,CASSIAGVGANVLTF,TGTGCCAGTAGTATAGCGGGGGTTGGGGCCAACGTCCTGACTTTC
many,NA,TRBJ1-5,TRBV6-6,CASSYPGALDNQPQHF,TGTGCCAGCAGTTACCCAGGGGCTCTCGACAATCAGCCCCAGCATTTT
NA,TRBD1,TRBJ2-7,TRBV5-1,CANSSYGQGGYEQYF,TGCGCCAACAGCTCTTATGGACAGGGGGGCTACGAGCAGTACTTC
NA,TRBD2,TRBJ2-1,TRBV9,CASSVSGRVGEQFF,TGTGCCAGCAGCGTCAGCGGGAGGGTTGGAGAGCAGTTCTTC
NA,TRBD1,TRBJ1-2,TRBV19,CASGTGEHRNYGYTF,TGTGCCAGCGGGACAGGGGAACACCGTAACTATGGCTACACCTTC
NA,NA,TRBJ2-2,TRBV15,CATSRAMGNTWELFF,TGTGCCACCAGCAGAGCCATGGGCAACACCTGGGAGCTGTTTTTT
many,NA,TRBJ1-1,TRBV19,CASSISGGNTEAFF,TGTGCCAGTAGTATATCCGGGGGAAACACTGAAGCTTTCTTT
many,NA,TRBJ2-6,TRBV4-3,CASSQDRGPAGRANVLTF,TGCGCCAGCAGCCAAGATCGGGGGCCGGCTGGTAGGGCCAACGTCCTGACTTTC